One sample yielded the 9 T cell receptor beta chains listed below, sequenced in a study of T-cell memory formation after mild COVID-19. TCRdb ran MiXCR on the 5' RACE reads and lists one entry per CDR3 protein. Of 340,000 or so distinct CDR3 sequences in the sample, 10% to 15% were seen once. The specimen was PBMCs or a T cell subset sorted from them (not recorded which). These TCRs come from a man aged 18-30 years who had mild COVID-19 (a few samples of this study predate the infection). Cell type and time point are not known.

The gene calls are TRBV2 and TRBJ2-7; 7 nucleotides line up with TRBD2. This CDR3 has 15 amino acids. CDR1 and CDR2 from the germline V gene are SNHLY and FYNNEI. The V segment lost 5 bases and the J segment 3 bases; nucleotides outside the gene matches: 10. The CDR3 coding sequence is TGTGCCAGCAGTATGCTAGTTGGACTAGTCTACGAGCAGTACTTC. Translating gives CASSMLVGLVYEQYF.

The CDR3 reads CASSILGARTEAFF. CDR3 nucleotide sequence: TGTGCCAGTAGTATCCTGGGGGCGCGCACTGAAGCTTTCTTT. The V call is TRBV19, the J call TRBJ1-1, with D maybe TRBD1 (6 bases). The V end lost 3 bases, the J end lost 4 bases, and 12 bases lay between the germline ends. Germline CDR1 and CDR2: LNHDA and SQIVND (reference sequence). This CDR3 is 14 amino acids long.

The chain has TRBV4-2 and TRBJ2-7; 9 bases fit TRBD1. The V gene's germline CDR1 is LGHNA and CDR2 YNFKEQ. V lost 0 bases, J lost 3 bases, and 6 bases stayed unmatched. The CDR3 totals 16 residues. The CDR3 sequence: CASSQERTGVLYEQYF. The CDR3 bases are TGTGCCAGCAGCCAAGAAAGGACAGGGGTACTCTACGAGCAGTACTTC.

The chain uses TRBV10-2 and TRBJ1-1; D gene unclear. The CDR3 is 14 amino acids. Trimming pared 5 bases from V and 4 bases from J, leaving 14 bases between. Per germline, CDR1 WSHSY and CDR2 SAAADI. This CDR3 is CASSLGFRSTEAFF. The CDR3 DNA follows: TGCGCCAGCAGTCTTGGGTTTAGGAGCACTGAAGCTTTCTTT.

This clonotype was counted many times. The chain links TRBV7-2 to TRBJ2-3; a possible D gene is TRBD2 (6 bases). In germline, CDR1 is SGHTA, CDR2 FQGNSA. This CDR3 contains 13 residues. The germline V and J ends were trimmed by 4 bases and 4 bases, with 9 bases remaining between them. CDR3 region: CASSWGLSDTQYF. CDR3 nucleotide sequence: TGTGCCAGCAGCTGGGGACTTTCAGATACGCAGTATTTT.

This clonotype was counted ten times or more. The chain recombines TRBV12-3 or TRBV12-4 with TRBJ2-1, with 7 positions matching TRBD2. This CDR3 is built from 15 residues. Trimming at V came to 2 bases and at J to 5 bases, leaving 6 bases not matched to a gene. CDR3 protein: CASSLTGGKHNEQFF. The CDR3 DNA sequence: TGTGCCAGCAGTTTAACGGGGGGTAAACACAATGAGCAGTTCTTC.

This chain uses TRBV4-1 with TRBJ1-2; no firm D call. Germline CDR1 is MGHRA and CDR2 is YSYEKL. The CDR3 is made up of 14 amino acids. The V end lost 0 bases, the J end lost 8 bases, and 13 bases lay between the germline ends. The CDR3 coding sequence is TGCGCCAGCAGCCAAGACCGAGGTTTGTGGGGCTACACCTTC. Its protein is CASSQDRGLWGYTF.

This clonotype was counted between two and nine times. The rearrangement joins TRBV4-1 to TRBJ1-5; 10 positions agree with TRBD1. Trimming removed 4 bases from V and 6 bases from J; junction bases left unmatched: 9. The CDR3 is made up of 16 amino acids. Germline CDR1 and CDR2: MGHRA and YSYEKL. CDR3 sequence: CASSRSGQGPFQPQHF. In DNA form, the CDR3 reads TGCGCCAGCAGCCGGTCGGGACAGGGGCCTTTTCAGCCCCAGCATTTT.

The chain uses TRBV4-3 and TRBJ2-3; a possible D gene is TRBD2 (5 bases). Trimming left V 6 bases short and J 2 bases short, with 15 bases between. This CDR3 has 15 amino acids. CDR1 and CDR2 (germline): LGHNA, YSLEER. CDR3: CASSPDWEPTDTQYF. The CDR3 DNA reads as TGCGCCAGCAGTCCGGACTGGGAACCCACAGATACGCAGTATTTT.